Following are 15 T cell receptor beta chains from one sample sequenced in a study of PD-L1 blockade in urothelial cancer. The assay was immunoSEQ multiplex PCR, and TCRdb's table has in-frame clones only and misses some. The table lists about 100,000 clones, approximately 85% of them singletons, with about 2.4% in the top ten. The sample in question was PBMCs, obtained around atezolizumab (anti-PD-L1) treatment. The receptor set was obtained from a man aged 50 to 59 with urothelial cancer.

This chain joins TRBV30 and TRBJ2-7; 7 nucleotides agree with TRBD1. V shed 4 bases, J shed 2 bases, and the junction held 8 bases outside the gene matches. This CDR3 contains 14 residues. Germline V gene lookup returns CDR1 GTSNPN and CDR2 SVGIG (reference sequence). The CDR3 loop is CAWKGGPGTYEQYF. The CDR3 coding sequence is TGTGCCTGGAAAGGGGGCCCCGGAACCTACGAGCAGTACTTC.

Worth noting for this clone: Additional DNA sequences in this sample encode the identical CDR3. The CDR3 bases are TGTGCCAGCAGCCTAGGACAGGATAATTCACCCCTCCACTTT. This codes for CASSLGQDNSPLHF. The gene calls are TRBV2 and TRBJ1-6; the match to TRBD1 covers 7 bases. CDR1 and CDR2 (germline): SNHLY, FYNNEI. CDR3 length equals 14 residues. V shed 6 bases, J shed 5 bases, and the junction held 4 bases outside the gene matches. Based on the CDR3 plus reference TRBV2 and TRBJ1-6, the full variable domain is EPEVTQTPSHQVTQMGQEVILRCVPISNHLYFYWYRQILGQKVEFLVSFYNNEISEKSEIFDDQFSVERPDGSNFTLKIRSTKLEDSAMYFCASSLGQDNSPLHFGNGTRLTVT.

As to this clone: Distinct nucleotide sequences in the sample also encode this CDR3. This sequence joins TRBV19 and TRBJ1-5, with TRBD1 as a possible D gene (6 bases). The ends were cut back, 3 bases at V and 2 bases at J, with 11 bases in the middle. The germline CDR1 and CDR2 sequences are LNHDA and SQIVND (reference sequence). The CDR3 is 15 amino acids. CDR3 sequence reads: CASSIWGQGNQPQHF. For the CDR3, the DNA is TGTGCCAGTAGTATTTGGGGGCAGGGCAATCAGCCCCAGCATTTT.

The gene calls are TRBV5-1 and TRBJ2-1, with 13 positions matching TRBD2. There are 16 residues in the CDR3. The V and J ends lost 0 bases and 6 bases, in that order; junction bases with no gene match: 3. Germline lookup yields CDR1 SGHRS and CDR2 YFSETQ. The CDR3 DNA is TGCGCCAGCAGCTTGGGGGGACTAGCGGGGAGCAATGAGCAGTTCTTC. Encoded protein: CASSLGGLAGSNEQFF. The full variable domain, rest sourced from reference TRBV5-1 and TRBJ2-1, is KAGVTQTPRYLIKTRGQQVTLSCSPISGHRSVSWYQQTPGQGLQFLFEYFSETQRNKGNFPGRFSGRQFSNSRSEMNVSTLELGDSALYLCASSLGGLAGSNEQFFGPGTRLTVL.

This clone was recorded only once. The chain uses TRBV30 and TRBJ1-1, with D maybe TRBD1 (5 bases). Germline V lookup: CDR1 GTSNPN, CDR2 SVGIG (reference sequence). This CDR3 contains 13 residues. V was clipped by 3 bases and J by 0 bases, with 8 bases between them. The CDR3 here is CAWSRDLNTEAFF. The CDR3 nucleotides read TGTGCCTGGAGCCGGGACTTGAACACTGAAGCTTTCTTT.

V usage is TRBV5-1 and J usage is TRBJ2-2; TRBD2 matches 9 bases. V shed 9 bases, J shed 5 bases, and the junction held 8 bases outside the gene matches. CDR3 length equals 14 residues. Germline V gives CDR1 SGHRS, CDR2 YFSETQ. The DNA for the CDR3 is TGCGCCACTTCTCTAGCGGGAAAAACCGGGGAGCTGTTTTTT. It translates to CATSLAGKTGELFF.

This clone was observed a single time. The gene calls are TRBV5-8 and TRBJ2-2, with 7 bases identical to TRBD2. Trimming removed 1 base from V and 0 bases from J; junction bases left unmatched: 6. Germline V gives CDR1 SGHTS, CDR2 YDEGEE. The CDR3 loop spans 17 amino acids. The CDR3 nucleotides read TGTGCCAGCAGCTTGAACCTCGGACTAGCGAACACCGGGGAGCTGTTTTTT. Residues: CASSLNLGLANTGELFF.

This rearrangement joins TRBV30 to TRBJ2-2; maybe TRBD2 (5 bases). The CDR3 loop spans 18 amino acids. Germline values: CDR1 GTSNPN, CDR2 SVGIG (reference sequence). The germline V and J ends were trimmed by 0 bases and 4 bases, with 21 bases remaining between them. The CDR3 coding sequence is TGTGCCTGGAGTGTACTAAAGGACTCACGACCGGGCACCGGGGAGCTGTTTTTT. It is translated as CAWSVLKDSRPGTGELFF.

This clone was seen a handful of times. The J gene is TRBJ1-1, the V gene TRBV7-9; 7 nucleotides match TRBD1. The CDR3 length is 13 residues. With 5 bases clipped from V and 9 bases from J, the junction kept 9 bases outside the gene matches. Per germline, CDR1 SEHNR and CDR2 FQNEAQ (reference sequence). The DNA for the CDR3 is TGTGCCAGCAGCCACCGGGACAGAGGAAAAGCTTTCTTT. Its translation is CASSHRDRGKAFF.

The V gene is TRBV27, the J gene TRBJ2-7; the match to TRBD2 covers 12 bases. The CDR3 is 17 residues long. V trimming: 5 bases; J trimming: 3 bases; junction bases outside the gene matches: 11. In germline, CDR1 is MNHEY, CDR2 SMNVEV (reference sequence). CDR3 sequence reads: CASSPTSGSLFVYEQYF. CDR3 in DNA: TGTGCCAGCAGTCCGACTAGCGGGAGCCTATTTGTCTACGAGCAGTACTTC.

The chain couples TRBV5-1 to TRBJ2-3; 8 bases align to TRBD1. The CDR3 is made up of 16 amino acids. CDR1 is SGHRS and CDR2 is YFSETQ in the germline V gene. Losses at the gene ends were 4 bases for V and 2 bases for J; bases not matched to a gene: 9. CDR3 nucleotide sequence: TGCGCCAGCAGCCCCGGGTGGACAGGGTACACAGATACGCAGTATTTT. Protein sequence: CASSPGWTGYTDTQYF.

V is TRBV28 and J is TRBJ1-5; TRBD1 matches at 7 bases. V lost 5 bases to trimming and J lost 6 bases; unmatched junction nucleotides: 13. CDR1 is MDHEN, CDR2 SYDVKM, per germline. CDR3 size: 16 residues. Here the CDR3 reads CASSPRDSTALQPQHF. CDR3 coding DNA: TGTGCCAGCAGTCCCCGGGACAGTACGGCGCTTCAGCCCCAGCATTTT.

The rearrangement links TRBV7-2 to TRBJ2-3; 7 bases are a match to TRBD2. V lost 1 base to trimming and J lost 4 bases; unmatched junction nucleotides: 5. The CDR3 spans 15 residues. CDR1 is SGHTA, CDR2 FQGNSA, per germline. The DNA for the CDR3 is TGTGCCAGCAGCTTAGAATGGACTAGACCAGATACGCAGTATTTT. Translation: CASSLEWTRPDTQYF.

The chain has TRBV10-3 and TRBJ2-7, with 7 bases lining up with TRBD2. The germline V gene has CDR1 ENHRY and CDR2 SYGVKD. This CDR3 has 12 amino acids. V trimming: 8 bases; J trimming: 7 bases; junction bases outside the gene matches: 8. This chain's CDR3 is CAIGRDYEEQYF. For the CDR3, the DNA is TGTGCCATCGGCCGGGACTATGAAGAGCAGTACTTC.

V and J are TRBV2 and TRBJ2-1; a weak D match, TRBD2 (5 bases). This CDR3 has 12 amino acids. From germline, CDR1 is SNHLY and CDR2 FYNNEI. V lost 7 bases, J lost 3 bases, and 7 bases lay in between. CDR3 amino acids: CASNGDYNEQFF. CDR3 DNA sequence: TGTGCCAGCAACGGGGACTACAATGAGCAGTTCTTC.